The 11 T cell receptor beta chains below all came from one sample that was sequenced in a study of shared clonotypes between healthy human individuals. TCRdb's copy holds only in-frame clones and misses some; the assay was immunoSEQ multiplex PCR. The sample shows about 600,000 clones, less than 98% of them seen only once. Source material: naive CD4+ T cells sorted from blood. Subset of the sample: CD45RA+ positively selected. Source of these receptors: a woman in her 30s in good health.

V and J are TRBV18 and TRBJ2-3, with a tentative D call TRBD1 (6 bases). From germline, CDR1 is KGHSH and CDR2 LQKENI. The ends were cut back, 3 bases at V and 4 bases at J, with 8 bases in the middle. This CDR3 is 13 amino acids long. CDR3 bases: TGTGCCAGCTCACCGGCAGGGGCAGATACGCAGTATTTT. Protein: CASSPAGADTQYF.

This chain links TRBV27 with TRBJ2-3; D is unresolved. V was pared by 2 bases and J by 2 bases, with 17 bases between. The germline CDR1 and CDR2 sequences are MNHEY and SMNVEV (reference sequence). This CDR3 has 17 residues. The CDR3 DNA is TGTGCCAGCAGTTTACGTTCCGTGACAAGGAACACAGATACGCAGTATTTT. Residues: CASSLRSVTRNTDTQYF.

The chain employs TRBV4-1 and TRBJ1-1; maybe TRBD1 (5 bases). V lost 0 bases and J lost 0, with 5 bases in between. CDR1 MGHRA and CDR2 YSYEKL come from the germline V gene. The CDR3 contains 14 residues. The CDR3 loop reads CASSQEQVNTEAFF. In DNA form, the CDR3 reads TGCGCCAGCAGCCAAGAACAGGTGAACACTGAAGCTTTCTTT.

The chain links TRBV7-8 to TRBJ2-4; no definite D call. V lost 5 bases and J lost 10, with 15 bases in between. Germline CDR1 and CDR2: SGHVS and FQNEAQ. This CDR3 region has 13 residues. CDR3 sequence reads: CASSPRTLPIQYF. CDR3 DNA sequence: TGTGCCAGCAGCCCCCGGACCCTCCCTATTCAGTACTTC.

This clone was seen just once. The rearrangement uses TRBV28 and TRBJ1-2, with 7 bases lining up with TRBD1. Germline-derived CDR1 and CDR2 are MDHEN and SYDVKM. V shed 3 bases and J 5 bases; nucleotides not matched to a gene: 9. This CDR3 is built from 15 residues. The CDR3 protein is CASSFRDRAQYGYTF. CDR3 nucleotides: TGTGCCAGCAGTTTCCGGGACAGAGCACAATATGGCTACACCTTC.

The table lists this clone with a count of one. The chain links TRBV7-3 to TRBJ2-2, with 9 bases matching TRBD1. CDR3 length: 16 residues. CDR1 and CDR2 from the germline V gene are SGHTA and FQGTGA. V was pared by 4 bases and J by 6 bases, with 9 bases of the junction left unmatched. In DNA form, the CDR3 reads TGTGCCAGCAGCTCAACTCCGGGACAGGGTCCCGGGGAGCTGTTTTTT. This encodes CASSSTPGQGPGELFF. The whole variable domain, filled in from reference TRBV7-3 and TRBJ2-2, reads GAGVSQTPSNKVTEKGKYVELRCDPISGHTALYWYRQSLGQGPEFLIYFQGTGAADDSGLPNDRFFAVRPEGSVSTLKIQRTERGDSAVYLCASSSTPGQGPGELFFGEGSRLTVL.

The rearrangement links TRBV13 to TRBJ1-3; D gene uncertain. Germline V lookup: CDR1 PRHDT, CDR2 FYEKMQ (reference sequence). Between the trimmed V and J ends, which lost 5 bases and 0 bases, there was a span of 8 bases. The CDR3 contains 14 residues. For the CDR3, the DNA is TGTGCCAGCAGCCCCTGGAACTCTGGAAACACCATATATTTT. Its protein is CASSPWNSGNTIYF.

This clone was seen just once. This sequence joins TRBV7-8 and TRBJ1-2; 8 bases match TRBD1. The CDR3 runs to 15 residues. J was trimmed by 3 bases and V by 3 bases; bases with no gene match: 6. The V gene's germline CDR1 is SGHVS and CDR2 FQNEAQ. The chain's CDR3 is CASSFADRADYGYTF. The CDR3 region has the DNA TGTGCCAGCAGCTTCGCGGACAGGGCTGACTATGGCTACACCTTC.

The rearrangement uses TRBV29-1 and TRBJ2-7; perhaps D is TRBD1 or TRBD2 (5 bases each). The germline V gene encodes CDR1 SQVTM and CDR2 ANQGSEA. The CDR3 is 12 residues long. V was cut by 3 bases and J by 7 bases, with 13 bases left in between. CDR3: CSVDSQGGEQYF. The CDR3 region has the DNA TGCAGCGTTGATAGCCAGGGCGGGGAGCAGTACTTC.

CDR3 in amino acids: CASSLDSGGRETQYF. CDR3 coding DNA: TGCGCCAGCAGCTTGGATTCTGGCGGGAGAGAGACCCAGTACTTC. V is TRBV5-1 and J is TRBJ2-5; TRBD2 matches 7 bases. J was trimmed by 4 bases and V by 0 bases; bases with no gene match: 6. This CDR3 region has 15 residues. Germline CDR1 and CDR2: SGHRS and YFSETQ.

The CDR3 nucleotides read TGTGCCAGCACCCGGACGACAGATACGCAGTATTTT. This gives the protein CASTRTTDTQYF. V gene TRBV7-9 combines with J gene TRBJ2-3; no clear D. This CDR3 has 12 amino acids. The V end lost 7 bases, the J end lost 3 bases, and 8 bases lay between the germline ends. Germline V gene sequence: CDR1 SEHNR, CDR2 FQNEAQ (reference sequence).